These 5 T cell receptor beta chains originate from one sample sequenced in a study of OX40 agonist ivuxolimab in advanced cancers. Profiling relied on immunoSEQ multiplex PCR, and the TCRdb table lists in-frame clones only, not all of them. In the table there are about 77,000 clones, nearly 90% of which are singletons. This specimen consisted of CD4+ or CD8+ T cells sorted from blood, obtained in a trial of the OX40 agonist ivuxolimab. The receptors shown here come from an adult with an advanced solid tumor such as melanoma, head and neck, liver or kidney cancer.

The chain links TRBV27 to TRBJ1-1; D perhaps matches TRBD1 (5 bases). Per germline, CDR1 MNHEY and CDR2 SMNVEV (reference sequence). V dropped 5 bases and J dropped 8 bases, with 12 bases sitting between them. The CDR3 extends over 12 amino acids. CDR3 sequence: CASSLLWGEAFF. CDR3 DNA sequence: TGTGCCAGCAGTCTCTTATGGGGGGAAGCTTTCTTT.

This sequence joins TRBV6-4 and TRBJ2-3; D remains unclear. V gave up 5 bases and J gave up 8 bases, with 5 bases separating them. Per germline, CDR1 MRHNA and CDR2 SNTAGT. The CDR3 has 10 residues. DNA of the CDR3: TGTGCCAGCAGTCGTAGTACGCAGTATTTT. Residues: CASSRSTQYF.

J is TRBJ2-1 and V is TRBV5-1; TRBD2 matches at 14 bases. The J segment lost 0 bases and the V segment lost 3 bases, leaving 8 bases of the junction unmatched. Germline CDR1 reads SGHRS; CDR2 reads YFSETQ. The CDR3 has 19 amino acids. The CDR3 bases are TGCGCCAGCAGCTCAGGGACTAGCGGGAGAAGCGGCTCCTACAATGAGCAGTTCTTC. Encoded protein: CASSSGTSGRSGSYNEQFF.

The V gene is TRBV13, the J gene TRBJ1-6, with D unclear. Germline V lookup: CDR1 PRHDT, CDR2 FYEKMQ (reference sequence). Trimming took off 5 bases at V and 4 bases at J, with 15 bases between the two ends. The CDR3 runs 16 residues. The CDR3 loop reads CASSPRGNGYNSPLHF. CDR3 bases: TGTGCCAGCAGCCCGAGAGGGAACGGTTATAATTCACCCCTCCACTTT.

CDR3: CASSSRQGVPEQYF. DNA of the CDR3: TGTGCCAGCAGCTCGAGGCAGGGGGTTCCGGAGCAGTACTTC. The chain combines TRBV5-4 with TRBJ2-7, with 7 bases identical to TRBD1. This CDR3 is 14 amino acids long. Per the germline V gene, CDR1 is SGHNT and CDR2 is YYREEE (reference sequence). Unmatched junction bases numbered 10, after V lost 3 bases and J lost 7 bases.